This TCR beta chain came from a study of control samples from healthy donors and cancer patients (dated by TCRdb to the early 2020s). Trimming accounts for 1 base at V and 6 bases at J, while the number of junction bases matched to no gene is 5. Measured from the cysteine to the phenylalanine, the CDR3 is 14 residues long. Just the 42-base CDR3 DNA is kept, in frame starting at base 1. The germline V gene gives CDR1 as SNHLY and CDR2 as FYNNEI. To note about this clone: Its antigen remains undetermined. Per-base quality was not reported, and no clone a single base away is much larger than it.

The library was obtained by the immunoSEQ multiplex PCR assay. TCRdb re-hosts the immuneACCESS table, in-frame sequences only. Its copies lack some clones; in the studies checked, an unresolved V gene accounts for under half of them, and the cause for the rest is not known. The sample table records around 100,000 clones; roughly 90% of these occur just once. In total, the top ten clones hold about 19% of the sample. The sequence is built from TRBV2 and TRBJ1-1; 7 middle bases align to TRBD1. The origin of this receptor is a man aged 55 to 70 with lung cancer. Material: PBMCs. The CDR3 region reads CASSEGDRYSEAFF. The DNA is TGTGCCAGCAGTGAAGGGGACAGATACTCTGAAGCTTTCTTT.